This passage covers 25 T cell receptor beta chains from one sample sequenced in a study of T cell repertoires in cytomegalovirus infection. Each CDR3 protein is one row after TCRdb ran MiXCR on the reads. The sample lists around 300,000 distinct CDR3 sequences; 25% were seen once. Material for sequencing was PBMCs. These receptors came from a human donor in good health (CMV status not recorded). Some clones in this sample may be carry-over from other donors' samples.

This clonotype occurred a few times. The V and J genes are TRBV11-2 and TRBJ2-5; 9 bases line up with TRBD2. CDR3 length: 14 amino acids. The V gene's germline CDR1 is SGHAT and CDR2 FQNNGV. J was trimmed by 5 bases and V by 6 bases; bases with no gene match: 7. CDR3 loop: CASRRSGGSETQYF. CDR3 bases: TGTGCCAGCAGGAGGAGCGGGGGGTCGGAGACCCAGTACTTC.

The chain links TRBV6-4 to TRBJ1-1, with TRBD1 matching 8 bases. CDR3 length equals 15 residues. V lost 4 bases to trimming and J lost 1 base; unmatched junction nucleotides: 5. Looked up from germline, CDR1 is MRHNA and CDR2 is SNTAGT. The CDR3 region has the DNA TGTGCCAGCAGTGCTAAAACAGGGGGGAACACTGAAGCTTTCTTT. Protein sequence: CASSAKTGGNTEAFF.

Relative to its sample, this clonotype is medium-sized (0.01 to 0.1%). The genes are TRBV11-2 and TRBJ2-7; tentatively, D is TRBD2 (7 bases). The CDR3 is 14 residues long. CDR1 and CDR2 from the germline V gene are SGHAT and FQNNGV. The V and J ends lost 4 bases and 2 bases respectively, with 12 bases between them. This chain's CDR3 is CASSSREGAYEQYV. The CDR3 bases are TGTGCCAGCAGCTCCAGGGAGGGGGCCTACGAGCAGTACGTC.

This sequence joins TRBV20-1 and TRBJ1-6; D unclear. The CDR3 sequence is 14 residues long. Trimming pared 4 bases from V and 8 bases from J, leaving 15 bases between. Germline CDR1 is DFQATT and CDR2 is SNEGSKA (reference sequence). DNA of the CDR3: TGCAGTGCTACTAGGACGGCGGCATATTCACCCCTCCACTTT. It encodes CSATRTAAYSPLHF.

In this sample, this clonotype turned up a few times. The chain recombines TRBV29-1 with TRBJ2-5; 11 bases line up with TRBD1. CDR1 is SQVTM and CDR2 is ANQGSEA in the germline V gene. The CDR3 is 13 amino acids. The ends lost 5 bases at V and 5 bases at J; junction bases unmatched: 4. For the CDR3, the DNA is TGCAGCGTTCGGACAGGGGGCCGGGAGACCCAGTACTTC. Translating it yields CSVRTGGRETQYF.

This clonotype was recorded many times. CDR3 DNA sequence: TGTGCCAGCAGCTTAGACGGGACGAGGAACTATGGCTACACCTTC. This sequence encodes CASSLDGTRNYGYTF. The V gene is TRBV7-9, the J gene TRBJ1-2, with a weak D call TRBD1 (5 bases). From germline, CDR1 is SEHNR and CDR2 FQNEAQ (reference sequence). The CDR3 is made up of 15 amino acids. V lost 1 base and J lost 2, with 11 bases in between.

The chain uses TRBV29-1 and TRBJ2-1; 8 bases match TRBD1. Germline CDR1 and CDR2: SQVTM and ANQGSEA. J gave up 7 bases and V 7 bases, and 3 bases lay outside the gene matches. CDR3 length equals 11 residues. The CDR3 bases are TGCAGCGGAAACAGGGGGAATGAGCAGTTCTTC. Its protein is CSGNRGNEQFF.

This clonotype has only a few counts. This chain uses TRBV10-2 with TRBJ1-6; D not resolved. The CDR3 has 15 amino acids. The ends were cut back, 0 bases at V and 6 bases at J, with 9 bases in the middle. The V gene's germline CDR1 is WSHSY and CDR2 SAAADI. The CDR3 bases are TGCGCCAGCAGTGAGTCGATTCCGAGTAATTCACCCCTCCACTTT. Amino acid sequence: CASSESIPSNSPLHF.

This clonotype was recorded at least ten times. The genes are TRBV28 and TRBJ2-4, with D hard to call. The CDR3 spans 17 residues. Trimming stripped 3 bases from V and 2 bases from J, with 17 bases between. The V gene's germline CDR1 is MDHEN and CDR2 SYDVKM. As DNA, the CDR3 is TGTGCCAGCAGTTTTGATACGCGGACGGGCACCAAAAACATTCAGTACTTC. This translates into CASSFDTRTGTKNIQYF. The complete variable domain, with remaining parts taken from reference TRBV28 and TRBJ2-4, reads DVKVTQSSRYLVKRTGEKVFLECVQDMDHENMFWYRQDPGLGLRLIYFSYDVKMKEKGDIPEGYSVSREKKERFSLILESASTNQTSMYLCASSFDTRTGTKNIQYFGAGTRLSVL.

Ten or more counts support this clonotype. This chain connects TRBV7-8 to TRBJ1-5; the match to TRBD1 covers 7 bases. The CDR3 totals 16 residues. The V and J ends lost 0 bases and 0 bases, in that order; junction bases with no gene match: 2. Germline CDR1 is SGHVS and CDR2 is FQNEAQ. The CDR3 bases are TGTGCCAGCAGCTTAGCGGGACAGTATAGCAATCAGCCCCAGCATTTT. Its translation is CASSLAGQYSNQPQHF.

This clonotype was seen a handful of times. The chain links TRBV14 to TRBJ2-1; perhaps TRBD1 as D (6 bases). Germline loops: CDR1 SGHDN, CDR2 FVKESK. V was shortened by 0 bases and J by 4 bases, with 10 bases between the two germline ends. This CDR3 has 15 residues. DNA of the CDR3: TGTGCCAGCAGCCAAGAGGGGGACAAATACAATGAGCAGTTCTTC. Amino acid sequence: CASSQEGDKYNEQFF.

A word on this clonotype: This may be a read error, as it is one base from a much larger clone. Here the CDR3 omits its conserved ending phenylalanine or tryptophan, so a read error is the likely source. V and J are TRBV6-2 or TRBV6-3 and TRBJ2-5, with D possibly being TRBD1 or TRBD2 (6 bases each). The germline V gene has CDR1 MNHEY and CDR2 SVGEGT. This CDR3 is 15 amino acids long. V gave up 5 bases and J gave up 5 bases, with 18 bases separating them. The chain's CDR3 is CASSNTPGGHETQYL. The DNA of the CDR3 is TGTGCCAGCAGTAATACTCCCGGGGGCCACGAGACCCAGTACTTA.

At least ten counts were recorded for this clonotype. The V and J genes are TRBV7-2 and TRBJ2-5, with TRBD2 as a possible D gene (5 bases). V dropped 5 bases and J dropped 4 bases, with 14 bases sitting between them. The germline V gene has CDR1 SGHTA and CDR2 FQGNSA. The CDR3 is 14 residues long. The CDR3 bases are TGTGCCAGCAGCCCCGGACTTTCTCCAGAGACCCAGTACTTC. Translating gives CASSPGLSPETQYF.

This clonotype was seen only a few times. V gene TRBV29-1 combines with J gene TRBJ2-7, with 10 bases matching TRBD2. V dropped 6 bases and J dropped 5; count of bases not matched to a gene: 13. This CDR3 is built from 15 residues. Germline values: CDR1 SQVTM, CDR2 ANQGSEA. CDR3 loop: CSVAQGSGRADEQYF. The CDR3, as DNA: TGCAGCGTCGCCCAGGGGAGCGGGAGGGCGGACGAGCAGTACTTC.

This clonotype showed up many times. V is TRBV5-1 and J is TRBJ1-1, with D maybe TRBD1 (6 bases). This CDR3 contains 14 residues. The germline V gene has CDR1 SGHRS and CDR2 YFSETQ. V lost 3 bases to trimming and J lost 4 bases, with 13 bases between them. As DNA, the CDR3 is TGCGCCAGCAGCTCCCAGGGGTCCGGCACTGAAGCTTTCTTT. Its translation is CASSSQGSGTEAFF.

This clonotype showed up just a few times. The rearrangement uses TRBV5-6 and TRBJ2-1, with D possibly matching TRBD2 (6 bases). This CDR3 is 13 amino acids long. Trimming removed 0 bases at V and 9 bases at J, with 10 bases between. Looked up from germline, CDR1 is SGHDT and CDR2 is YYEEEE. The CDR3 reads CASSLVGGIEQFF. The CDR3 nucleotides are TGTGCCAGCAGCTTGGTTGGGGGGATTGAGCAGTTCTTC.

This clonotype appeared many times. The V gene is TRBV28, the J gene TRBJ2-4; D may be TRBD1 (5 bases). This CDR3 contains 15 residues. Trimming stripped 5 bases from V and 0 bases from J, with 11 bases between. Looked up from germline, CDR1 is MDHEN and CDR2 is SYDVKM. The CDR3 nucleotides are TGTGCCAGCAGTCAACAGGAGATAGCCAAAAACATTCAGTACTTC. Translation gives CASSQQEIAKNIQYF. The variable domain in full, with the rest retrieved from reference TRBV28 and TRBJ2-4, is DVKVTQSSRYLVKRTGEKVFLECVQDMDHENMFWYRQDPGLGLRLIYFSYDVKMKEKGDIPEGYSVSREKKERFSLILESASTNQTSMYLCASSQQEIAKNIQYFGAGTRLSVL.

The rearrangement joins TRBV5-1 to TRBJ1-6, with TRBD1 as a possible D gene (5 bases). CDR3 size: 14 residues. Trimming removed 4 bases at V and 7 bases at J, with 12 bases between. Germline CDR1 SGHRS, CDR2 YFSETQ. This CDR3 reads CASSLRDANSPLHF. Here the CDR3 DNA reads TGCGCCAGCAGCCTTCGGGACGCGAATTCACCCCTCCACTTT. The entire variable domain, with the rest obtained from reference TRBV5-1 and TRBJ1-6, is as follows: KAGVTQTPRYLIKTRGQQVTLSCSPISGHRSVSWYQQTPGQGLQFLFEYFSETQRNKGNFPGRFSGRQFSNSRSEMNVSTLELGDSALYLCASSLRDANSPLHFGNGTRLTVT.

This clonotype was observed once. A much bigger clone sits one base away, suggesting this may be a read error. The chain recombines TRBV11-2 with TRBJ1-1, with D perhaps TRBD1 (6 bases). Trimming shortened V by 8 bases and J by 1 base, and 20 bases separated the two germline ends. This CDR3 is 16 amino acids long. Per germline, CDR1 SGHAT and CDR2 FQNNGV. CDR3 in amino acids: CASLRRGGATNTEAFF. CDR3 sequence (DNA): TGTGCCAGCCTACGGCGAGGGGGGGCCACGAACACTGAAGCTTTCTTT.

The rearrangement uses TRBV29-1 and TRBJ2-3; 12 bases map to TRBD1. The CDR3 loop spans 15 amino acids. J gave up 7 bases and V 6 bases, and 11 bases lay outside the gene matches. Germline CDR1 reads SQVTM; CDR2 reads ANQGSEA. CDR3: CSVWGDRGQLNTQYF. The CDR3 DNA reads as TGCAGCGTGTGGGGGGACAGGGGGCAATTAAATACGCAGTATTTT.

V usage is TRBV29-1 and J usage is TRBJ2-5; D not certain. This CDR3 spans 10 amino acids. The germline V gene has CDR1 SQVTM and CDR2 ANQGSEA. V was clipped by 4 bases and J by 9 bases, with 9 bases between them. The CDR3 sequence: CSVGGWAQYF. CDR3 nucleotides: TGCAGCGTTGGTGGTTGGGCCCAGTACTTC.

This clonotype was detected only a few times. The rearrangement links TRBV27 to TRBJ2-1; D call uncertain. The germline V and J ends were trimmed by 3 bases and 0 bases, with 9 bases remaining between them. Germline loops: CDR1 MNHEY, CDR2 SMNVEV (reference sequence). The CDR3 is 15 amino acids. The CDR3 DNA follows: TGTGCCAGCAGTTTGGTGAGCAGCTCCTACAATGAGCAGTTCTTC. Encoded protein: CASSLVSSSYNEQFF.

This clonotype has ten or more counts. This sequence joins TRBV7-2 and TRBJ1-4, with D possibly matching TRBD1 (5 bases). V was trimmed by 1 base and J by 8 bases, leaving 11 bases between them. This CDR3 comprises 14 residues. CDR1 and CDR2 (germline): SGHTA, FQGNSA. The CDR3 spells CASSLVGDGEKLFF. The CDR3 region has the DNA TGTGCCAGCAGCTTAGTAGGGGATGGCGAAAAACTGTTTTTT. The variable domain in full, with the rest retrieved from reference TRBV7-2 and TRBJ1-4, is GAGVSQSPSNKVTEKGKDVELRCDPISGHTALYWYRQSLGQGLEFLIYFQGNSAPDKSGLPSDRFSAERTGGSVSTLTIQRTQQEDSAVYLCASSLVGDGEKLFFGSGTQLSVL.

This clonotype has at least ten counts. The V call is TRBV7-2, the J call TRBJ2-1, with 14 nucleotides matching TRBD2. Germline V lookup: CDR1 SGHTA, CDR2 FQGNSA. This CDR3 is 17 amino acids long. J was trimmed by 6 bases and V by 3 bases; bases with no gene match: 7. The CDR3 coding sequence is TGTGCCAGCAGCTTTAGGAGAGGACTAGCGGGAGGCAATGAGCAGTTCTTC. The encoded protein is CASSFRRGLAGGNEQFF.

The chain uses TRBV19 and TRBJ1-5, with a possible D match to TRBD1 (5 bases). Looked up from germline, CDR1 is LNHDA and CDR2 is SQIVND (reference sequence). There are 14 residues in the CDR3. The V end was cut by 7 bases, the J end by 3 bases, with 13 bases between. Written as DNA, the CDR3 is TGTGCCAGTAAGAGGGACGAGAACAATCAGCCCCAGCATTTT. Translated: CASKRDENNQPQHF. Supplemented by reference TRBV19 and TRBJ1-5, the full variable domain reads DGGITQSPKYLFRKEGQNVTLSCEQNLNHDAMYWYRQDPGQGLRLIYYSQIVNDFQKGDIAEGYSVSREKKESFPLTVTSAQKNPTAFYLCASKRDENNQPQHFGDGTRLSIL.